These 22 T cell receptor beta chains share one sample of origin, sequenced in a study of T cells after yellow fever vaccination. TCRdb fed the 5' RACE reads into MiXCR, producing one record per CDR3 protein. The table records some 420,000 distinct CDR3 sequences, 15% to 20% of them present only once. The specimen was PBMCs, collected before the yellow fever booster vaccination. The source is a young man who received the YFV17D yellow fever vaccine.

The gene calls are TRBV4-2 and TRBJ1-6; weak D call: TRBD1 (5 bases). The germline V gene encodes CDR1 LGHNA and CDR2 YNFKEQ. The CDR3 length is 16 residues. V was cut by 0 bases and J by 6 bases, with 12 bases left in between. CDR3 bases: TGTGCCAGCAGCCAAGATTTCGACAGCCTTAATTCACCCCTCCACTTT. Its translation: CASSQDFDSLNSPLHF.

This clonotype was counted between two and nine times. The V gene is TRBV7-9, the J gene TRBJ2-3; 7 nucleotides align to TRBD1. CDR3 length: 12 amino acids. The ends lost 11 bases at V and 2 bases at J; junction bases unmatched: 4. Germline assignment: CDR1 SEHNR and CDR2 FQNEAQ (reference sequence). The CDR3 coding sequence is TGTGCCGCACAGGGGATCACAGATACGCAGTATTTT. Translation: CAAQGITDTQYF.

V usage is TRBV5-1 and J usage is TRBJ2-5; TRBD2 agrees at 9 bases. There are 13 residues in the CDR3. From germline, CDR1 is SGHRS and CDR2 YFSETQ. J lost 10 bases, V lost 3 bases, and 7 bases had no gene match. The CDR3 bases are TGCGCCAGCAGCTCCAAGCGGGGGGATATCCAGTACTTC. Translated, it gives CASSSKRGDIQYF.

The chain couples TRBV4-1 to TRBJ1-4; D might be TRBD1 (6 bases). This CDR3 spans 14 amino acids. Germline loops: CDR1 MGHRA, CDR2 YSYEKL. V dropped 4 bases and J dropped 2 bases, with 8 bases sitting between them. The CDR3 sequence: CASSRGGTNEKLFF. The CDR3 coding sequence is TGCGCCAGCAGCCGAGGGGGGACTAATGAAAAACTGTTTTTT.

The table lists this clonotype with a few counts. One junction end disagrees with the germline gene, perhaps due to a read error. The CDR3 coding sequence is TGTGCTAGCAGCCTAGGTCATGGTATCCATGAGCAGTTCTTC. It is translated as CASSLGHGIHEQFF. The V gene is TRBV7-7, the J gene TRBJ2-1; D call uncertain. This CDR3 comprises 14 residues. Germline CDR1 is SSHAT and CDR2 is FNYEAQ (reference sequence).

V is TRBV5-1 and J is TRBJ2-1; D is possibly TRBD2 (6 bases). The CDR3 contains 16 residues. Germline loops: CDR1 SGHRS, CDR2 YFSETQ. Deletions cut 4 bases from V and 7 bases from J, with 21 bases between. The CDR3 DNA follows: TGCGCCAGCAGCCCCGGCGCGGGGTTTGATCTAAATGAGCAGTTCTTC. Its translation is CASSPGAGFDLNEQFF.

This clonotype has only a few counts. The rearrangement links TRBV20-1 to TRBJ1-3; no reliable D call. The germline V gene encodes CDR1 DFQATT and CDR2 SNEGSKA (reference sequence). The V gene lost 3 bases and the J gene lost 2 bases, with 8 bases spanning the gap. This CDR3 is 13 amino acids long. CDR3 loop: CSARAQAGNTIYF. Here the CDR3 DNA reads TGCAGTGCTAGGGCGCAGGCTGGAAACACCATATATTTT.

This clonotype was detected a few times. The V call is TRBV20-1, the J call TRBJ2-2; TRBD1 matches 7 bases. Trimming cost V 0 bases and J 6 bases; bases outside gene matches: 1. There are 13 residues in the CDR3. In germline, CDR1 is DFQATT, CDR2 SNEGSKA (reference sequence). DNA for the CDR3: TGCAGTGCTAGAGAAACAGGGGCCGGGGAGCTGTTTTTT. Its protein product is CSARETGAGELFF.

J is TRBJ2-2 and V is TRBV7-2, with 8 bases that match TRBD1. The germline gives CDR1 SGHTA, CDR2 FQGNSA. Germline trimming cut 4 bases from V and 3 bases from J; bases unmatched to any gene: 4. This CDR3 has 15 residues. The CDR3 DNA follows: TGTGCCAGCAGCTCCGGACAGGGATACACCGGGGAGCTGTTTTTT. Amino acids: CASSSGQGYTGELFF.

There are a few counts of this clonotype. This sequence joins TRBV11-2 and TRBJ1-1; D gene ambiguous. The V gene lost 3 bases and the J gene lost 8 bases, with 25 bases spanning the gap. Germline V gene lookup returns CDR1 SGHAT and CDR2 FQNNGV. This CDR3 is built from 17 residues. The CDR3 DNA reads TGTGCCAGCAGCTTGATTGGTTTCGGCAGACTCTCTAAGGAAGCTTTCTTT. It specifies CASSLIGFGRLSKEAFF.

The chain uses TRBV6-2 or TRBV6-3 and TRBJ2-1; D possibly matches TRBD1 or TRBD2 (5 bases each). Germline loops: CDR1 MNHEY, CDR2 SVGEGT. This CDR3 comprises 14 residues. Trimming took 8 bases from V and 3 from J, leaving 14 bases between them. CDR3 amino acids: CASWGSTSYNEQFF. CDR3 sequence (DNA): TGTGCCAGCTGGGGGTCCACTAGCTACAATGAGCAGTTCTTC.

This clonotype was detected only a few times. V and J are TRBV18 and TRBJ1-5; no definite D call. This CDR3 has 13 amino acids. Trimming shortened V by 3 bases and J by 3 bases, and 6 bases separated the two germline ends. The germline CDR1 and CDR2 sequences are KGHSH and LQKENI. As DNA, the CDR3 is TGTGCCAGCTCACCTGGGTTCAATCAGCCCCAGCATTTT. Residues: CASSPGFNQPQHF.

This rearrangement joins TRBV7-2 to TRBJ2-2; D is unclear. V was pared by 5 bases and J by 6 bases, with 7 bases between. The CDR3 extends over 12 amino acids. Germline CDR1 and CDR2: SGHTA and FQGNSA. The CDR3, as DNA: TGTGCCAGCAGCGCAGCGCCCGGGGAGCTGTTTTTT. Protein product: CASSAAPGELFF.

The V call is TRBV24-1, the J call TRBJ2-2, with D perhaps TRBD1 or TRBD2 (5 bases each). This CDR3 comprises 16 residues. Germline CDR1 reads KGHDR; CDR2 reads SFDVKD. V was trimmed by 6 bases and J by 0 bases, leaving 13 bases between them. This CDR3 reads CATSQAGTANTGELFF. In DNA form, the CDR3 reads TGTGCCACCAGTCAAGCTGGGACGGCGAACACCGGGGAGCTGTTTTTT.

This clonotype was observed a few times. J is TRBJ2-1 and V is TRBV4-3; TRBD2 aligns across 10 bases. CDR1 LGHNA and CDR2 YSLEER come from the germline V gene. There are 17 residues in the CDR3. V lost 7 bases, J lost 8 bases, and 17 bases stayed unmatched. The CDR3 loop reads CASTPAAGAGGDYEQFF. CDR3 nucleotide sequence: TGCGCCAGCACCCCGGCGGCGGGAGCGGGGGGGGATTATGAGCAGTTCTTC.

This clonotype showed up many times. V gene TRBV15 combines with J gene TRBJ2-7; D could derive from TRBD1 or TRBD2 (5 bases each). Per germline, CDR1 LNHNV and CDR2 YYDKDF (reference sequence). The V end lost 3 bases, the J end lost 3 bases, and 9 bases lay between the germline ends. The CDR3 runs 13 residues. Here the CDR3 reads CATSSGDHYEQYF. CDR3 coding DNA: TGTGCCACCAGCAGTGGGGACCACTACGAGCAGTACTTC.

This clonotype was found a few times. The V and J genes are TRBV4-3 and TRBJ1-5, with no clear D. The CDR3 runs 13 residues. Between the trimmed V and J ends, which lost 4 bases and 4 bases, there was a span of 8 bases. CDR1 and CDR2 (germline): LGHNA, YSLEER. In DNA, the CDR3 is TGCGCCAGCAGCCCTTTATTGAATCAGCCCCAGCATTTT. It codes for CASSPLLNQPQHF.

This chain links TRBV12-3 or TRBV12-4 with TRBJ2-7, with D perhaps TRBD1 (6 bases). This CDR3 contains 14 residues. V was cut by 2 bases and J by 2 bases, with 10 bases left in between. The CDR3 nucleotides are TGTGCCAGCAGTTTACGGGGACAAGCCTACGAGCAGTACTTC. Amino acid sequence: CASSLRGQAYEQYF.

For the CDR3, the DNA is TGTGCCAGCTCACCACGCGGGGGACTGGGGCAGCCCCAGCATTTT. Translation: CASSPRGGLGQPQHF. V and J are TRBV18 and TRBJ1-5; a possible D gene is TRBD1 (5 bases). This CDR3 contains 15 residues. Trimming pared 1 base from V and 7 bases from J, leaving 14 bases between. Germline CDR1 and CDR2: KGHSH and LQKENI.

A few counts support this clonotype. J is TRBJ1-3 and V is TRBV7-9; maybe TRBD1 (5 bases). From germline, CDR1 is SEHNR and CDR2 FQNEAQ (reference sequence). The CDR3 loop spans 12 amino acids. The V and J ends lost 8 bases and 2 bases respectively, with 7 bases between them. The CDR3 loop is CASGRAGNTIYF. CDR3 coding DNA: TGTGCCAGCGGCAGGGCTGGAAACACCATATATTTT.

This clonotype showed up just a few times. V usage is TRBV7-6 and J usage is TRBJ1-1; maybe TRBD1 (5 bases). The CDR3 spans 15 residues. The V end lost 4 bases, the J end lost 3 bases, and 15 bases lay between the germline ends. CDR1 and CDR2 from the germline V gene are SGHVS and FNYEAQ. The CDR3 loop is CASSSPVGGDTEAFF. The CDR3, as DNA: TGTGCCAGCAGCTCTCCGGTCGGGGGAGACACTGAAGCTTTCTTT. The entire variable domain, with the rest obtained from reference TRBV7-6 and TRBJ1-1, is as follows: GAGVSQSPRYKVTKRGQDVALRCDPISGHVSLYWYRQALGQGPEFLTYFNYEAQQDKSGLPNDRFSAERPEGSISTLTIQRTEQRDSAMYRCASSSPVGGDTEAFFGQGTRLTVV.

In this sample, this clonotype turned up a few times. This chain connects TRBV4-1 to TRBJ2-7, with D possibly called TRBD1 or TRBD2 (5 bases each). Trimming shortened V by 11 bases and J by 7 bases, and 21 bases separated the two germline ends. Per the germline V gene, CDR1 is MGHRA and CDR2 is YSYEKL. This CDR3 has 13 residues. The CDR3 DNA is TGCGCCCGCGCCCCGGGACCACCCGGGGAGCAGTACGTC. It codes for CARAPGPPGEQYV.